This T cell receptor (beta chain) was recorded in a study of shared clonotypes between healthy human individuals. Study-wide results and caveats: The study found lower generation probabilities in non-shared clonotypes than in those shared by all four donors. Tissues were not sampled, only blood, and their repertoires likely differ. Donor scarcity curtailed the genetic and exposure-history diversity represented herein.

J gave up 4 bases and V 6 bases, and 2 bases lay outside the gene matches. CDR1 is MNHEY and CDR2 is SVGAGI in the germline V gene. The CDR3 extends over 13 amino acids. This clone has more than one count but fewer than ten. Its matching antigen is unknown. Distinct nucleotide sequences in the sample also encode this CDR3. For every subset, genomic DNA was evenly distributed across several immunoSEQ plates. This table comes from immunoSEQ multiplex PCR, and its TCRdb copy is limited to in-frame clones, with some not included. In the table there are about 2.4 million clones, around nine tenths of which are singletons.

The genes are TRBV6-5 and TRBJ1-5; 8 nucleotides match TRBD1. The TCR sequence derives from a young man in good health. Sequenced: naive CD4+ T cells sorted from blood. The subset here: CD45RA+ positively selected. The DNA of the CDR3 is TGTGCCAGCAGCCGACAGGGGAATCAGCCCCAGCATTTT. Protein: CASSRQGNQPQHF.